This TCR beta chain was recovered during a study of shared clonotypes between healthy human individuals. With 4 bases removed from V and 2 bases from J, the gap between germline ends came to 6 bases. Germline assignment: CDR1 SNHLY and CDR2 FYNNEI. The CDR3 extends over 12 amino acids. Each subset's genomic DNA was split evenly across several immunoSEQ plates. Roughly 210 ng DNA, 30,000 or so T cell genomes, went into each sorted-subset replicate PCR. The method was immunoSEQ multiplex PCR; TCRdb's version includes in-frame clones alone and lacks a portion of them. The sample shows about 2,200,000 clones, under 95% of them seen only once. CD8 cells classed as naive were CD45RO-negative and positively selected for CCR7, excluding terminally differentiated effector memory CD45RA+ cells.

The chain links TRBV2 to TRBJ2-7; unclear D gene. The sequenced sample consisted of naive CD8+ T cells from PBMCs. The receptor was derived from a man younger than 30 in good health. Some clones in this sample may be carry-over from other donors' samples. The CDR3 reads CASSALAYEQYF. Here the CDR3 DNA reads TGTGCCAGCAGTGCCCTAGCCTACGAGCAGTACTTC. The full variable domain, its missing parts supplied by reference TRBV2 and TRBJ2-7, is EPEVTQTPSHQVTQMGQEVILRCVPISNHLYFYWYRQILGQKVEFLVSFYNNEISEKSEIFDDQFSVERPDGSNFTLKIRSTKLEDSAMYFCASSALAYEQYFGPGTRLTVT.